Listed below are T cell receptor beta chains from one sample, sequenced in a study of shared clonotypes between healthy human individuals. The protocol was immunoSEQ multiplex PCR, while the TCRdb copy is restricted to in-frame clones and leaves out a portion. This table holds about 770,000 clones, 72% found once. The sequenced material came from memory CD4+ T cells sorted from blood. The receptors stem from a woman aged 25 to 45 in good health. Each CDR3 is given with its conserved first and last residue. Each record gives: D gene, clone size, J gene, V gene, CDR3 protein, CDR3 DNA. D genes are given only for firm matches. For some rows the clone size is stated as once, few or many, or as a class when expanded; others skip it.

.,few,TRBJ1-2,TRBV5-1,CASSPDHIDGYTF,TGCGCCAGCAGCCCGGACCACATCGATGGCTACACCTTC
TRBD2,.,TRBJ2-7,TRBV2,CASSAVTSETYEQYF,TGTGCCAGCAGTGCGGTAACTAGCGAGACCTACGAGCAGTACTTC
.,.,TRBJ1-1,TRBV28,CASLSAVLRGAEAFF,TGTGCCAGCCTCTCCGCGGTTCTTCGCGGTGCTGAAGCTTTCTTT
.,.,TRBJ1-1,TRBV7-9,CASSLELLNTEAFF,TGTGCCAGCAGCTTAGAACTGTTGAACACTGAAGCTTTCTTT
TRBD2,.,TRBJ2-6,TRBV5-1,CASSWGSGSGANVLTF,TGCGCCAGCAGCTGGGGTAGCGGGTCTGGGGCCAACGTCCTGACTTTC
.,many,TRBJ2-1,TRBV11-2,CASTGAVYNEQFF,TGTGCCAGCACCGGGGCGGTCTACAATGAGCAGTTCTTC
.,.,TRBJ2-7,TRBV10-3,CAIAGSGDEQYF,TGTGCCATCGCAGGTTCGGGAGACGAGCAGTACTTC
TRBD2,.,TRBJ2-5,TRBV2,CASSGGLAGGQQETQYF,TGTGCCAGCAGTGGAGGACTAGCGGGAGGGCAACAAGAGACCCAGTACTTC
TRBD1,.,TRBJ2-3,TRBV28,CASSLRRGPRSADTQYF,TGTGCCAGCAGTTTGCGAAGGGGGCCTCGGTCCGCAGATACGCAGTATTTT
.,.,TRBJ1-1,TRBV28,CASSLASPGNTEAFF,TGTGCCAGCAGTTTGGCTTCTCCTGGGAACACTGAAGCTTTCTTT
.,.,TRBJ1-2,TRBV28,CASSFGSAGYTF,TGTGCCAGCAGTTTTGGTAGCGCTGGCTACACCTTC
TRBD1,.,TRBJ1-1,TRBV18,CASSPYGTGNTEAFF,TGTGCCAGCTCACCATACGGGACAGGGAACACTGAAGCTTTCTTT
.,.,TRBJ2-6,TRBV10-1,CASSEKIAQAGANVLTF,TGCGCCAGCAGTGAGAAAATAGCGCAGGCTGGGGCCAACGTCCTGACTTTC
TRBD1,.,TRBJ1-1,TRBV5-1,CASSLVPGGNTEAFF,TGCGCCAGCAGCTTGGTGCCAGGGGGCAACACTGAAGCTTTCTTT
.,.,TRBJ2-7,TRBV7-9,CASSLIRGSLSYEQYF,TGTGCCAGCAGCTTAATACGGGGGTCCCTCTCCTACGAGCAGTACTTC
.,.,TRBJ1-4,TRBV7-8,CASSSRVREKLFF,TGTGCCAGCAGTTCCAGGGTACGGGAAAAACTGTTTTTT
.,.,TRBJ1-4,TRBV15,CATSRVHREGEKLFF,TGTGCCACCAGCAGAGTCCACAGGGAGGGTGAAAAACTGTTTTTT
.,.,TRBJ1-6,TRBV10-3,CAISESTYNLHF,TGTGCCATCAGTGAGTCCACGTACAACCTCCACTTT
TRBD1,medium-sized,TRBJ2-2,TRBV30,CACPGTGGYTGELFF,TGTGCCTGTCCCGGGACAGGGGGGTACACCGGGGAGCTGTTTTTT
TRBD2,.,TRBJ2-1,TRBV5-1,CASSLVLAGGSGNEQFF,TGCGCCAGCAGCTTGGTGCTAGCGGGAGGATCGGGCAATGAGCAGTTCTTC
.,.,TRBJ2-7,TRBV5-8,CASTSGPGRSEQYF,TGTGCCAGCACCTCCGGGCCAGGCCGTTCCGAGCAGTACTTC
.,.,TRBJ2-1,TRBV6-6,CASRTDLGSYNEQFF,TGTGCCAGCAGAACCGACCTAGGCTCCTACAATGAGCAGTTCTTC
.,.,TRBJ1-1,TRBV19,CASSRSQAYTEAFF,TGTGCCAGTAGTAGATCCCAGGCTTACACTGAAGCTTTCTTT